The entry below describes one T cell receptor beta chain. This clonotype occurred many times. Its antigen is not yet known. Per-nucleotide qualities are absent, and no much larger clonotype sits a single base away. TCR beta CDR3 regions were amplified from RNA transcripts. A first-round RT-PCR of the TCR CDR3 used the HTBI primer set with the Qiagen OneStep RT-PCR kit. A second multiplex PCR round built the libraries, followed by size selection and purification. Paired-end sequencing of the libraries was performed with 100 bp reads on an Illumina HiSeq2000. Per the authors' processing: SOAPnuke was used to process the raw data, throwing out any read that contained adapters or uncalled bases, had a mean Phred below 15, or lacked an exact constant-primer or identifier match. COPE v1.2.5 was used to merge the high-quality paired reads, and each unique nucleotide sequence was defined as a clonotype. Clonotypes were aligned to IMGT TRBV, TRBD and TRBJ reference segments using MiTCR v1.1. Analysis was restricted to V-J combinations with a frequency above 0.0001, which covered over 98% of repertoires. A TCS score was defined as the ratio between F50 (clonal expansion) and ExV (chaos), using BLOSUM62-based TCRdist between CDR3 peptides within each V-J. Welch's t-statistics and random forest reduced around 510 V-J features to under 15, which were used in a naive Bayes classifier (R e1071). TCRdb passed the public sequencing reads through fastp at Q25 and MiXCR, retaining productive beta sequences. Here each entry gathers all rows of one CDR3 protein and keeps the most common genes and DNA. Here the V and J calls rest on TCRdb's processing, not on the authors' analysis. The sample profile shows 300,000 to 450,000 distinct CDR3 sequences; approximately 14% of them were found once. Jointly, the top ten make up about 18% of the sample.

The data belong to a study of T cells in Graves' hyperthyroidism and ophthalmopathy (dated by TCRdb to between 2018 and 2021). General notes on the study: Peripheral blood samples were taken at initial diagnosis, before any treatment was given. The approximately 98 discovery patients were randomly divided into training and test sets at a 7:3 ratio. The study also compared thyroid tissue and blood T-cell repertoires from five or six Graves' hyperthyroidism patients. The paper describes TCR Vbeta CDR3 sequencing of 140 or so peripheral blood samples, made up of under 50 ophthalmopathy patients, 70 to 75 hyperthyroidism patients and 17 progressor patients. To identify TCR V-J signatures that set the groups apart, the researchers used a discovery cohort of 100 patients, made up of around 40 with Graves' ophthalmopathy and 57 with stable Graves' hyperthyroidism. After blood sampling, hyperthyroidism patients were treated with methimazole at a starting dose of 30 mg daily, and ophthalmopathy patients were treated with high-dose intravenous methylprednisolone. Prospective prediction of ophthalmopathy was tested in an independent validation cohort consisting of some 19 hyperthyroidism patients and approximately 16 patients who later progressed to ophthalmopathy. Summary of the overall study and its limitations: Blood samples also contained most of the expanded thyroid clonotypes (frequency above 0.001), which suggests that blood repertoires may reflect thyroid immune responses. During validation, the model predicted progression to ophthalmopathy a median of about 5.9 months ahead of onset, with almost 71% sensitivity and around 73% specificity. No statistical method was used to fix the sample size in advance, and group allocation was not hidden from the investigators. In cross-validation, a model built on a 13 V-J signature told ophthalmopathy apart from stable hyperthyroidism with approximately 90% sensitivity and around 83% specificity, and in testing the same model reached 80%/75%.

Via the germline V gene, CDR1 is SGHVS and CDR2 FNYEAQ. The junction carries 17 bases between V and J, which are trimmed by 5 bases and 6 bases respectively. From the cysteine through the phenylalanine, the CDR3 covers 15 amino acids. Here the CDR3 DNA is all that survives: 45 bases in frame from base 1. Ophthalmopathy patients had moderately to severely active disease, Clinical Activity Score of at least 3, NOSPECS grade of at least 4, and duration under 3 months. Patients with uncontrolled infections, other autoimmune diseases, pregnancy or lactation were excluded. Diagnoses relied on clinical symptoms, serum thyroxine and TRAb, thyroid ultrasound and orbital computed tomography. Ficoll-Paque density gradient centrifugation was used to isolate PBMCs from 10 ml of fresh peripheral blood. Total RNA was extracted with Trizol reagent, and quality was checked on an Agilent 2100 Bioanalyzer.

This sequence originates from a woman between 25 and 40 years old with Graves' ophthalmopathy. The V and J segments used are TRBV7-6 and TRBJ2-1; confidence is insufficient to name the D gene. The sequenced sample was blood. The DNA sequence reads TGTGCCAGCAGCCCTCCGGGTTCGGGCGGCAATGAGCAGTTCTTC. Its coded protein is CASSPPGSGGNEQFF.